This T cell receptor (beta chain) was sequenced for a study of identical twins. Broader study findings: Insertions ran lower in abundant cord blood beta clonotypes, though not in memory repertoires.

V trimming: 4 bases; J trimming: 1 base; junction bases outside the gene matches: 5. Germline loops: CDR1 LGHDT, CDR2 YNNKEL (reference sequence). The CDR3 is 16 residues long. Note on this clonotype: What it recognizes is unknown.

A universal primer site was incorporated via template switching, and the cDNA contained unique molecular identifiers. One entry per CDR3 protein, called by TCRdb with MiXCR from the 5' RACE reads. The sample carries about 1.7 million distinct CDR3 sequences, under 35% recorded once. The sequenced sample consisted of cord blood. This clonotype was obtained from a newborn girl in good health. The gene calls are TRBV3-1 and TRBJ2-4; 9 bases align to TRBD2. This CDR3 reads CASSPTSGRAKNIQYF. The CDR3 region has the DNA TGTGCCAGCAGCCCTACCAGCGGGAGGGCCAAAAACATTCAGTACTTC.